The rows below give T cell receptor beta chains drawn from one sample of a study of T cell repertoires in cytomegalovirus infection. TCRdb re-analysed the reads in MiXCR, keeping a single row per CDR3 protein. The sample lists roughly 500,000 distinct CDR3 sequences; approximately 17% were seen once. The sample comprised CD8+ T cells from PBMCs. The receptors originated from a human donor in good health (CMV status not recorded). Some clones in this sample may be carry-over from other donors' samples. Both conserved end residues are part of each CDR3. D genes are given only for firm matches. Rows give clone size only sometimes, using once, few, many, or a class for an expanded clone.

. . 15 TRBJ1-2 TRBV10-3 TGTGCCATCAGCGCCCCAGAGGGGGCTAACTATGGCTACACCTTC CAISAPEGANYGYTF
. . 14 TRBJ2-1 TRBV20-1 TGCAGTGCTAGAGGTGGGGCCTTCTCTAGGGAGCAGTTCTTC CSARGGAFSREQFF
. TRBD1 13 TRBJ2-5 TRBV9 TGTGCCAGCAGCGTGGACAGGGAGGAGACCCAGTACTTC CASSVDREETQYF
. . 14 TRBJ2-7 TRBV7-9 TGTGCCAGCAGCCCTCATAGCGGAACCTACGAGCAGTACTTC CASSPHSGTYEQYF
. . 15 TRBJ2-2 TRBV4-2 TGTGCCAGCAGCCAACATCTAGCGAACACCGGGGAGCTGTTTTTT CASSQHLANTGELFF
many . 15 TRBJ1-6 TRBV7-3 TGTGCCAGCAGCCCCGGATCTTTCCAAAATTCACCCCTCCACTTT CASSPGSFQNSPLHF
. . 16 TRBJ1-3 TRBV15 TGTGCCACCAGCAGAGATCCGGACTTATCTGGAAACACCATATATTTT CATSRDPDLSGNTIYF
. . 15 TRBJ1-1 TRBV6-4 TGTGCCAGCAAACCGCGGGGGGGGTCGAACACTGAAGCTTTCTTT CASKPRGGSNTEAFF
few TRBD2 15 TRBJ2-1 TRBV6-1 TGTGCCAGCGGCCCTAGCGGGGGGATCTACAATGAGCAGTTCTTC CASGPSGGIYNEQFF
. TRBD2 15 TRBJ2-2 TRBV6-1 TGTGCCAGCAGTGAATGGGCGGGAGGGGCCGGGGAGCTGTTTTTT CASSEWAGGAGELFF
few . 15 TRBJ2-6 TRBV27 TGTGCCAGCAGTGGGGACTTCTCTGGGGCCAACGTCCTGACTTTC CASSGDFSGANVLTF
few . 14 TRBJ1-2 TRBV2 TGTGCCAGCAACAATAACCGGGAGAACTATGGCTACACCTTC CASNNNRENYGYTF
few . 15 TRBJ2-1 TRBV18 TGTGCCAGCGGCCCGGGAAACCACCCCGATGATGAGCAGTTCTTC CASGPGNHPDDEQFF
few . 16 TRBJ2-7 TRBV15 TGTGCCACCAGCAGAGATAGCCGGGACCGTCCCTACGAGCAGTACTTC CATSRDSRDRPYEQYF
. TRBD2 15 TRBJ2-7 TRBV5-6 TGTGCCAGCAGCCCCGGGACTAGCAGTTTCTACGAGCAGTACTTC CASSPGTSSFYEQYF
many TRBD1 16 TRBJ1-2 TRBV27 TGTGCCAGCAGTTCCCCGACAGGGAGAGGGCGATATGGCTACACCTTC CASSSPTGRGRYGYTF
many . 17 TRBJ1-6 TRBV2 TGTGCCAGCACCTTTATAGGGGTCCTAGCCGATAATTCACCCCTCCACTTT CASTFIGVLADNSPLHF
few TRBD2 14 TRBJ2-1 TRBV20-1 TGCAGGGGGGGTTCGGAGCGGGAGTTCGATGAGCAGTTCTTC CRGGSEREFDEQFF
many . 12 TRBJ1-4 TRBV12-3/TRBV12-4 TGTGCCAGCGCTTGGGTCGGAGAAAAACTGTTTTTT CASAWVGEKLFF
few . 12 TRBJ2-1 TRBV30 TGTGCCTGGAACGTAAGGAACAATGAGCAGTTCTTC CAWNVRNNEQFF
. TRBD1 17 TRBJ1-1 TRBV24-1 TGTGCCACCAGTGAACACAGGGGAAAAGCCATGAACACTGAAGCTTTCTTT CATSEHRGKAMNTEAFF
. TRBD2 17 TRBJ2-1 TRBV3-1 TGTGCCAGCAGCCAAGAATCGCTAGCGGGGGGCTACAATGAGCAGTTCTTC CASSQESLAGGYNEQFF
many . 15 TRBJ2-1 TRBV7-3 TGTGCCAGCAGCTTAAGTGTGGGTTGGGACAATGAGCAGTTCTTC CASSLSVGWDNEQFF
many TRBD1 14 TRBJ1-5 TRBV6-1 TGTGCCAGCGAACAGGGGGGAAGCAATCAGCCCCAGCATTTT CASEQGGSNQPQHF
many TRBD2 15 TRBJ2-1 TRBV12-3/TRBV12-4 TGTGCCAGCAGCAGACTAGCGGGAGGGCCGAATGAGCAGTTCTTC CASSRLAGGPNEQFF
many . 16 TRBJ2-2 TRBV6-6 TGTGCCAGCAGTTACTTAGCCTCCGCGAACACCGGGGAGCTGTTTTTT CASSYLASANTGELFF
. . 14 TRBJ2-1 TRBV7-4 TGTGCCAGCAGCTTAGCGGGAGTCGAAAATGAGCAGTTCTTC CASSLAGVENEQFF
few . 14 TRBJ1-1 TRBV4-1 TGCGCCAGCAGCCTCCATGGTCCAACGACTGAAGCTTTCTTT CASSLHGPTTEAFF
many . 14 TRBJ2-7 TRBV7-9 TGTGCCAGCAGCTTGGGGGGTAGGGGGAACGAGCAGTACTTC CASSLGGRGNEQYF
. . 12 TRBJ2-7 TRBV16 TGTGCCAGCATCAACCCCCGGGCCCTGGAGTACTTC CASINPRALEYF
. . 17 TRBJ2-7 TRBV28 TGTGCCAGCAGTTTAGAAAACAGGGCCCCGCGCTCCTACGAGCAGTACTTC CASSLENRAPRSYEQYF
few . 17 TRBJ1-5 TRBV2 TGTGCCAGCAGTGAAGGAGAGGTGGGGCGACGAAATCAGCCCCAGCATTTT CASSEGEVGRRNQPQHF
few TRBD2 17 TRBJ2-1 TRBV27 TGTGCCAGCAGTTCCACCGGGACTAGATATGGGAACAATGAGCAGTTCTTC CASSSTGTRYGNNEQFF
. TRBD2 18 TRBJ2-7 TRBV7-9 TGTGCAAGCAGCTTAGCAGGGGGACTAGCGGGAGATGGGTACGAGCCGTACTTC CASSLAGGLAGDGYEPYF
. TRBD1 16 TRBJ2-6 TRBV9 TGTGCCAGCAGGGGGACAGGTTTATCTGGGGCCAACGTCCTGACTTTC CASRGTGLSGANVLTF
many . 12 TRBJ1-1 TRBV19 TGTGCCAGTATTAATCCGTCTACTGAAGCTTTCTTT CASINPSTEAFF
many . 16 TRBJ2-2 TRBV6-1 TGTGCCAGCAGTGGCAGGGGGGAGAAGAACACCGGGGAGCTGTTTTTT CASSGRGEKNTGELFF
few TRBD1 15 TRBJ1-1 TRBV2 TGTGCCAGCTGGACCCGGGGACAGGGCATAACCGAAGCTTTCTTT CASWTRGQGITEAFF
many TRBD1 17 TRBJ1-1 TRBV12-3/TRBV12-4 TGTGCCAGCAGTTTAGACCACTCTGAGGGGGCGGACACTGAAGCTTTCTTT CASSLDHSEGADTEAFF
many . 14 TRBJ2-1 TRBV10-1 TGCGCCAGCAGTAAACGGGACGGGTTCGATGAGCAGTTCTTC CASSKRDGFDEQFF
. . 13 TRBJ1-6 TRBV5-4 TGTGCCAGCAGCTATATGACGGGTTCACCCCTCCACTTT CASSYMTGSPLHF
. TRBD2 17 TRBJ2-7 TRBV5-6 TGTGCCAGCATAGGGACCGCGGGGGAGGCTACCTCCTACGAGCAGTACTTC CASIGTAGEATSYEQYF
. . 14 TRBJ2-5 TRBV13 TGTGCCAGCAGCTTAAGAGGGGCCCGGGAGACCCAGTACTTC CASSLRGARETQYF
many TRBD1 15 TRBJ2-7 TRBV12-3/TRBV12-4 TGTGCCAGCAGCCCCTGGACAGGTGAACCCTACGAGCAGTACTTC CASSPWTGEPYEQYF
. . 13 TRBJ2-1 TRBV5-1 TGCGCCAGCAGTACCCCCCTCGACAATGAGCAGTTCTTC CASSTPLDNEQFF
many TRBD1 15 TRBJ2-5 TRBV6-5 TGTGCCAGCAGTGCCCCGATGGGACAGGGGTGGACCCAGTACTTC CASSAPMGQGWTQYF
many TRBD1 18 TRBJ2-7 TRBV23-1 TGCGCCAGCAGTCAACACACCGGGACAGGGGATAAATCCTACGAGCAGTACTTC CASSQHTGTGDKSYEQYF
. TRBD2 16 TRBJ2-1 TRBV24-1 TGTGCCACCAGTGACAGCGGGACTAGCGGATACAATGAGCAGTTCTTC CATSDSGTSGYNEQFF
few TRBD2 16 TRBJ2-3 TRBV2 TGTGCCAGCAGTGAAGAGCGGGGGGCTCTTCAAGATACGCAGTATTTT CASSEERGALQDTQYF
many TRBD1 15 TRBJ1-5 TRBV7-8 TGTGCCAGCAGCTTCGGGACAGGGGGCTATCAGCCCCAGCATTTT CASSFGTGGYQPQHF
. . 15 TRBJ2-7 TRBV20-1 TGCAGTGCTAGAGAGGTTAGCCACACTTTCTACGAGCAGTACTTC CSAREVSHTFYEQYF
. . 13 TRBJ1-5 TRBV6-2/TRBV6-3 TGTGCCAGCAGTTATAAAGGGGTTCAGCCCCAGCATTTT CASSYKGVQPQHF
. TRBD1 16 TRBJ2-1 TRBV6-4 TGTGCCAGCAGTGAGAGGGGGCAGGGCTCCTACAATGAGCAGTTCTTC CASSERGQGSYNEQFF
many TRBD1 17 TRBJ1-5 TRBV5-6 TGTGCCAGCAGCACGGACAGGGGAAGAGGAGGCAATCAGCCCCAGCATTTT CASSTDRGRGGNQPQHF
once . 15 TRBJ2-5 TRBV10-2 TGCGCCAGAAGTGAGGGGGGGAGAAGCCGAGAGACCCAGTACTTC CARSEGGRSRETQYF